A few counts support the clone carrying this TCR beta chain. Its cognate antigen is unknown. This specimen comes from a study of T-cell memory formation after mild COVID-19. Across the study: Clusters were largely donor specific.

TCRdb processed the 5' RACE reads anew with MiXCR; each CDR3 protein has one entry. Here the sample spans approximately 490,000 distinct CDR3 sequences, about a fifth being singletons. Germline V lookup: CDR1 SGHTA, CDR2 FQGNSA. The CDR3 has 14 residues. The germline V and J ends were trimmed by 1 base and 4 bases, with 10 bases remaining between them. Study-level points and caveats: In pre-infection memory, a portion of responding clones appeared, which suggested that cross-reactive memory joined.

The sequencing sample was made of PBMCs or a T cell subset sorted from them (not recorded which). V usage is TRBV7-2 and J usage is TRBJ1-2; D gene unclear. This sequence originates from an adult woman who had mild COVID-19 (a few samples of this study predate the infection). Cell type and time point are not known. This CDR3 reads CASSLGSDPYGYTF. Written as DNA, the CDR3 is TGTGCCAGCAGCTTAGGCAGCGACCCCTATGGCTACACCTTC.